The 23 T cell receptor beta chains presented below share a single source sample, sequenced in a study of control samples from healthy donors and cancer patients. The repertoire was sequenced with immunoSEQ multiplex PCR; TCRdb's copy has only in-frame clones and lacks some. The sample records tens of thousands of clones, 84% being singletons. The specimen was PBMCs. The source of these receptors is a woman aged 50 to 60 with lung cancer.

As to this clone: The same CDR3 can be traced to other DNA sequences in this sample. V gene TRBV5-1 combines with J gene TRBJ1-1; D uncertain. CDR3 size: 17 residues. V was cut by 0 bases and J by 3 bases, with 18 bases left in between. Germline loops: CDR1 SGHRS, CDR2 YFSETQ. The CDR3 DNA reads as TGCGCCAGCAGCTTGGGGGGTCTGTTCGGGGAGGACACTGAAGCTTTCTTT. Protein product: CASSLGGLFGEDTEAFF.

This sequence joins TRBV30 and TRBJ1-1; 7 bases line up with TRBD1. CDR3 length: 12 amino acids. Germline values: CDR1 GTSNPN, CDR2 SVGIG (reference sequence). V gave up 5 bases and J gave up 4 bases; unmatched junction bases: 4. CDR3 residues: CAWSGGITEAFF. CDR3 DNA sequence: TGTGCCTGGTCAGGGGGTATCACTGAAGCTTTCTTT.

The chain has TRBV25-1 and TRBJ1-3, with 9 positions matching TRBD1. The germline V gene encodes CDR1 MGHDK and CDR2 SYGVNS. The CDR3 totals 15 residues. V lost 2 bases to trimming and J lost 8 bases; unmatched junction nucleotides: 7. The CDR3, as DNA: TGTGCCAGCAGTGAAATTGACAGGGGGACTCACACCATATATTTT. Its protein is CASSEIDRGTHTIYF.

A few counts support this clone. The rearrangement links TRBV4-1 to TRBJ2-7, with D tentatively TRBD1 (5 bases). Deletions cut 6 bases from V and 7 bases from J, with 19 bases between. Germline V gene lookup returns CDR1 MGHRA and CDR2 YSYEKL. The CDR3 consists of 14 residues. CDR3 region: CASSNPRGSWEQYF. In DNA form, the CDR3 reads TGCGCCAGCAGTAACCCAAGGGGCTCGTGGGAGCAGTACTTC.

The chain couples TRBV29-1 to TRBJ1-3; 11 nucleotides line up with TRBD1. V was pared by 7 bases and J by 5 bases, with 7 bases of the junction left unmatched. Germline CDR1 and CDR2: SQVTM and ANQGSEA. This CDR3 comprises 14 residues. This CDR3 is CSATGTGGRNTIYF. CDR3 DNA: TGCAGCGCGACCGGGACAGGGGGTAGAAACACCATATATTTT.

This clone is a singleton in its sample. V gene TRBV2 combines with J gene TRBJ1-4; TRBD1 might be the D (5 bases). The CDR3 has 14 residues. V was trimmed by 5 bases and J by 5 bases, leaving 12 bases between them. The germline gives CDR1 SNHLY, CDR2 FYNNEI. CDR3 in DNA: TGTGCCAGCAGTCCTAAGACAGTGAATGAAAAACTGTTTTTT. Its translation is CASSPKTVNEKLFF.

The chain uses TRBV6-5 and TRBJ2-4; D not resolved. The CDR3 sequence is 16 residues long. The germline gives CDR1 MNHEY, CDR2 SVGAGI. Trimming removed 0 bases at V and 1 base at J, with 10 bases between. The CDR3 spells CASSYSRTRAKNIQYF. The DNA of the CDR3 is TGTGCCAGCAGTTACTCCCGTACGAGGGCCAAAAACATTCAGTACTTC.

The chain uses TRBV3-1 (or the pseudogene TRBV3-2) and TRBJ1-2; no firm D call. The CDR3 consists of 15 residues. V shed 4 bases and J shed 7 bases, with 19 bases lying between them. Germline V CDR1 and CDR2: LGHDT, YNNKEL (reference sequence). The CDR3 region has the DNA TGTGCCAGCAGCCGGCTCCTAAGTGGTGGTGGTGGCTACACCTTC. This gives the protein CASSRLLSGGGGYTF.

This chain uses TRBV7-9 with TRBJ1-5; no reliable D call. The ends were cut back, 2 bases at V and 7 bases at J, with 9 bases in the middle. CDR1 is SEHNR and CDR2 is FQNEAQ in the germline V gene (reference sequence). The CDR3 spans 13 residues. CDR3 amino acids: CASSLFSGQPQHF. CDR3 nucleotides: TGTGCCAGCAGCTTATTTTCGGGACAGCCCCAGCATTTT.

CDR3 residues: CASSLMGTGTEQYF. The CDR3 DNA reads as TGTGCCAGCAGCTTAATGGGGACAGGTACCGAGCAGTACTTC. J is TRBJ2-7 and V is TRBV7-3; 8 nucleotides agree with TRBD1. The J segment lost 6 bases and the V segment lost 1 base, leaving 5 bases of the junction unmatched. Germline CDR1 and CDR2: SGHTA and FQGTGA. CDR3 length: 14 residues.

The chain couples TRBV28 to TRBJ2-5, with 9 positions matching TRBD1. Germline V gene sequence: CDR1 MDHEN, CDR2 SYDVKM. The CDR3 is 14 amino acids. With V trimmed by 5 bases and J by 0 bases, 1 base remained unmatched. CDR3 loop: CASSGDRDQETQYF. For the CDR3, the DNA is TGTGCCAGCAGTGGGGACAGGGACCAAGAGACCCAGTACTTC.

The chain employs TRBV24-1 and TRBJ2-3, with a weak D call TRBD2 (5 bases). V was clipped by 6 bases and J by 4 bases, with 13 bases between them. Germline values: CDR1 KGHDR, CDR2 SFDVKD. The CDR3 spans 14 residues. The CDR3 DNA reads TGTGCCACCAGTCTTACTAGTCTACCAGATACGCAGTATTTT. Protein product: CATSLTSLPDTQYF.

The table lists this clone with a few counts. The genes are TRBV6-2 or TRBV6-3 and TRBJ1-5; 9 bases are a match to TRBD1. Germline assignment: CDR1 MNHEY and CDR2 SVGEGT. J was trimmed by 5 bases and V by 0 bases; bases with no gene match: 2. CDR3 size: 15 residues. The CDR3 sequence: CASSYSQGADQPQHF. The CDR3 bases are TGTGCCAGCAGTTACTCACAGGGGGCGGATCAGCCCCAGCATTTT.

The chain couples TRBV3-1 (or the pseudogene TRBV3-2) to TRBJ1-6; D not resolved. Germline V gene sequence: CDR1 LGHDT, CDR2 YNNKEL (reference sequence). The CDR3 extends over 15 amino acids. Trimming took off 0 bases at V and 9 bases at J, with 12 bases between the two ends. This CDR3 reads CASSQETSGRSPLHF. The CDR3 DNA reads TGTGCCAGCAGCCAAGAAACTTCCGGTCGTTCACCCCTCCACTTT.

The CDR3 is CASSDRVDGYTF. As DNA, the CDR3 is TGTGCCAGCAGCGACAGGGTGGATGGCTACACCTTC. The V call is TRBV7-9, the J call TRBJ1-2; 7 bases are a match to TRBD1. The CDR3 is made up of 12 amino acids. J gave up 6 bases and V 5 bases, and 3 bases lay outside the gene matches. Germline V CDR1 and CDR2: SEHNR, FQNEAQ (reference sequence). The full variable domain, rest sourced from reference TRBV7-9 and TRBJ1-2, is DTGVSQNPRHKITKRGQNVTFRCDPISEHNRLYWYRQTLGQGPEFLTYFQNEAQLEKSRLLSDRFSAERPKGSFSTLEIQRTEQGDSAMYLCASSDRVDGYTFGSGTRLTVV.

J is TRBJ1-6 and V is TRBV3-1 (or the pseudogene TRBV3-2); maybe TRBD1 (5 bases). V lost 4 bases, J lost 10 bases, and 8 bases lay in between. CDR1 and CDR2 (germline): LGHDT, YNNKEL (reference sequence). The CDR3 sequence is 12 residues long. The CDR3 sequence is CASSLQGSPLHF. The DNA of the CDR3 is TGTGCCAGCAGCCTCCAGGGATCACCCCTCCACTTT.

The V gene is TRBV27, the J gene TRBJ1-5, with TRBD1 as a possible D gene (5 bases). V was clipped by 6 bases and J by 1 base, with 16 bases between them. The germline V gene has CDR1 MNHEY and CDR2 SMNVEV (reference sequence). The CDR3 is 16 amino acids. The CDR3 protein is CASRPTGQGSNQPQHF. For the CDR3, the DNA is TGTGCCAGCAGACCCACAGGTCAAGGCAGCAATCAGCCCCAGCATTTT.

The chain has TRBV5-1 and TRBJ1-1; TRBD1 might be the D (6 bases). V was pared by 0 bases and J by 5 bases, with 14 bases between. This CDR3 is built from 15 residues. Germline V gene sequence: CDR1 SGHRS, CDR2 YFSETQ. As DNA, the CDR3 is TGCGCCAGCAGCTTGGGTGGGGGGGCGCATACTGAAGCTTTCTTT. Translation: CASSLGGGAHTEAFF.

The V gene is TRBV4-3, the J gene TRBJ1-4; 7 nucleotides align to TRBD1. The germline V gene encodes CDR1 LGHNA and CDR2 YSLEER. The CDR3 is 14 amino acids. V was pared by 4 bases and J by 5 bases, with 4 bases of the junction left unmatched. The CDR3 here is CASSLTGSNEKLFF. CDR3 nucleotide sequence: TGCGCCAGCAGCCTGACAGGGTCCAATGAAAAACTGTTTTTT.

The chain is built from TRBV5-6 and TRBJ2-3; 12 bases match TRBD2. Germline CDR1 and CDR2: SGHDT and YYEEEE. The CDR3 loop spans 19 amino acids. Trimming cost V 7 bases and J 2 bases; bases outside gene matches: 17. Here the CDR3 DNA reads TGTGCCAGCGGCCCCTCCCGGACTAGCGGGGATTCCCACACAGATACGCAGTATTTT. This sequence encodes CASGPSRTSGDSHTDTQYF.

V and J are TRBV18 and TRBJ1-3, with TRBD1 matching 8 bases. The V and J ends lost 6 bases and 3 bases, in that order; junction bases with no gene match: 10. The length of the CDR3 is 16 residues. Germline CDR1 is KGHSH and CDR2 is LQKENI. The CDR3 coding sequence is TGTGCCAGCTCCCAAGGACAGGGAGCGGGTGGAAACACCATATATTTT. Amino acids: CASSQGQGAGGNTIYF.

The chain uses TRBV6-5 and TRBJ1-2; 11 bases map to TRBD1. CDR1 is MNHEY and CDR2 is SVGAGI in the germline V gene. The trim removed 8 bases at V and 8 bases at J, leaving 10 bases unmatched. The CDR3 consists of 14 residues. CDR3 amino acids: CASGRTGGGLGYTF. CDR3 in DNA: TGTGCCAGCGGCAGGACAGGGGGCGGTCTAGGCTACACCTTC.

There are a few counts of this clone. V and J are TRBV2 and TRBJ1-4, with 8 nucleotides matching TRBD1. The CDR3 is made up of 16 amino acids. The trim removed 6 bases at V and 7 bases at J, leaving 13 bases unmatched. Germline V gives CDR1 SNHLY, CDR2 FYNNEI. The CDR3 DNA sequence: TGTGCCAGCAGACGACAGGGGATAGTCGGGAGTGAAAAACTGTTTTTT. Residues: CASRRQGIVGSEKLFF.